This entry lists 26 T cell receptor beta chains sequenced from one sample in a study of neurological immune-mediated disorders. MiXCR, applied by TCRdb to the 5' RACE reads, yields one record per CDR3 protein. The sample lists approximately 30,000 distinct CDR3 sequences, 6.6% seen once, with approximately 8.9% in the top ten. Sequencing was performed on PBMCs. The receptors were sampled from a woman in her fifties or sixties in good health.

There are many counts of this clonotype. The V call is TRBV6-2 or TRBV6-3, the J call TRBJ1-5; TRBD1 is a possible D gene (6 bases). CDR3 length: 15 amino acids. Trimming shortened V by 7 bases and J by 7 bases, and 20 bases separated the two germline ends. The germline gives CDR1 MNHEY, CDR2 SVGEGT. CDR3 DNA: TGTGCCAGCAAACTCACAGGGCAACCGGGGCAGCCCCAGCATTTT. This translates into CASKLTGQPGQPQHF.

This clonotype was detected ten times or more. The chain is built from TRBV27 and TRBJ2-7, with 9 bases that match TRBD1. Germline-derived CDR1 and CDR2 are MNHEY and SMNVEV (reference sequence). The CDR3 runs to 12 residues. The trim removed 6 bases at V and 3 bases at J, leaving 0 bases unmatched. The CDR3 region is CASRDRGYEQYF. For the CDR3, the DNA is TGTGCCAGCAGGGACAGGGGCTACGAGCAGTACTTC.

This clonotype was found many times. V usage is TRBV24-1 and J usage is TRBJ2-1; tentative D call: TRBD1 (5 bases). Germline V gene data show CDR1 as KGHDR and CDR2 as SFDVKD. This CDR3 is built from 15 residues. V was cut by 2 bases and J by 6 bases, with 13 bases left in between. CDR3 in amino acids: CATSDSGQRVNEQFF. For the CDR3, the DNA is TGTGCCACCAGTGATTCCGGACAAAGAGTCAATGAGCAGTTCTTC.

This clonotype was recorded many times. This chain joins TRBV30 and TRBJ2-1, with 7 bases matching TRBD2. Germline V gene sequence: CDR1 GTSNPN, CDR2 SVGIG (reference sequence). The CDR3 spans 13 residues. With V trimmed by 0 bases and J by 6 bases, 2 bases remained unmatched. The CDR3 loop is CAWSVLAGNEQFF. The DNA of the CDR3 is TGTGCCTGGAGTGTATTAGCGGGCAATGAGCAGTTCTTC. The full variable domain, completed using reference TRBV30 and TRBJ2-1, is SQTIHQWPATLVQPVGSPLSLECTVEGTSNPNLYWYRQAAGRGLQLLFYSVGIGQISSEVPQNLSASRPQDRQFILSSKKLLLSDSGFYLCAWSVLAGNEQFFGPGTRLTVL.

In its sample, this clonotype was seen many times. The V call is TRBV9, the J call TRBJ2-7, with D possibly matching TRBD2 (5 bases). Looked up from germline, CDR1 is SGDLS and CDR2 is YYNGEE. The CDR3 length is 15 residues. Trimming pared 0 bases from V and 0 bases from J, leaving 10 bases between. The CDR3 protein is CASSVGVAHSYEQYF. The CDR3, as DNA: TGTGCCAGCAGCGTAGGCGTAGCGCACTCCTACGAGCAGTACTTC.

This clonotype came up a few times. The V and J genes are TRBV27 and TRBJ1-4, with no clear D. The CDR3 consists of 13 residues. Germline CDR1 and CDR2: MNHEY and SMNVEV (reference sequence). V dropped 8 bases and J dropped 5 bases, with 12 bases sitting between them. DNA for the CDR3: TGTGCCAGCGCCCGCCGGAGGAATGAAAAACTGTTTTTT. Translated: CASARRRNEKLFF.

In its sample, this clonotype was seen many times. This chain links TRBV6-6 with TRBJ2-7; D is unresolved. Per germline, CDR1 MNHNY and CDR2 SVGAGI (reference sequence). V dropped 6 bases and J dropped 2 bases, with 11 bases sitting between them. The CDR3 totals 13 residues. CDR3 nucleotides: TGTGCCAGCAGCCCACGACCTGCCTACGAGCAGTACTTC. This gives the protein CASSPRPAYEQYF.

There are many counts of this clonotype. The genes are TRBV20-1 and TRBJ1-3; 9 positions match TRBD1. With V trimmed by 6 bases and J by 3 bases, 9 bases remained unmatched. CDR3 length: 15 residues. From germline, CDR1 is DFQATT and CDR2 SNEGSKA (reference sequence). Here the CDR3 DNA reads TGCAGTGCGGTACAGGGGGCCGGCTTTGGAAACACCATATATTTT. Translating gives CSAVQGAGFGNTIYF.

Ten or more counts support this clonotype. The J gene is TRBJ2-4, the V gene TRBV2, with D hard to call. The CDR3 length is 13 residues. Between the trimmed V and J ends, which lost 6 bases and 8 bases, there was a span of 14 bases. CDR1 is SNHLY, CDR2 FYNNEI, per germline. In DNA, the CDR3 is TGTGCCAGCAGAATGGACCCACGGGACATTCAGTACTTC. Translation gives CASRMDPRDIQYF. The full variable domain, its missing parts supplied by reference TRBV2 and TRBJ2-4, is EPEVTQTPSHQVTQMGQEVILRCVPISNHLYFYWYRQILGQKVEFLVSFYNNEISEKSEIFDDQFSVERPDGSNFTLKIRSTKLEDSAMYFCASRMDPRDIQYFGAGTRLSVL.

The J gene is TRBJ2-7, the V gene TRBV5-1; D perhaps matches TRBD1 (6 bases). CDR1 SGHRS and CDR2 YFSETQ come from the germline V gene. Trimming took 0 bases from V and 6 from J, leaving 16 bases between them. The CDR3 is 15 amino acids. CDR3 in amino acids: CASSLEGHVKGEQYF. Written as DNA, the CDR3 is TGCGCCAGCAGCTTGGAGGGACATGTAAAAGGCGAGCAGTACTTC.

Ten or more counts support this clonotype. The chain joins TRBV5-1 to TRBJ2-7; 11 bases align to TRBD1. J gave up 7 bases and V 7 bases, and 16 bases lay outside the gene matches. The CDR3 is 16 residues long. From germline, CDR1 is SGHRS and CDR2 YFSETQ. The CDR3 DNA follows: TGCGCCAGCGTCGACTATGGCGGACAGGGGGCGAAGGAGCAGTACTTC. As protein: CASVDYGGQGAKEQYF.

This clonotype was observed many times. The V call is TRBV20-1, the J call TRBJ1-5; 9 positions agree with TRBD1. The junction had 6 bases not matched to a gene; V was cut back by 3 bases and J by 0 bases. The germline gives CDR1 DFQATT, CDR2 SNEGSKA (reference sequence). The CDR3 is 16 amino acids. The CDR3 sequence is CSARTGGGHSNQPQHF. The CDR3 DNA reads TGCAGTGCTAGGACAGGGGGAGGACATAGCAATCAGCCCCAGCATTTT.

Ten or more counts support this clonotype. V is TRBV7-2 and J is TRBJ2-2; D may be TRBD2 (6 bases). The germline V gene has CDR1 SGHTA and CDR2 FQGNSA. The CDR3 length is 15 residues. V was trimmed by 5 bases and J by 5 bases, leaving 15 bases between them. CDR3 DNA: TGTGCCAGCAGCGCCTCGTCGGGGAGGACCGGGGAGCTGTTTTTT. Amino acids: CASSASSGRTGELFF.

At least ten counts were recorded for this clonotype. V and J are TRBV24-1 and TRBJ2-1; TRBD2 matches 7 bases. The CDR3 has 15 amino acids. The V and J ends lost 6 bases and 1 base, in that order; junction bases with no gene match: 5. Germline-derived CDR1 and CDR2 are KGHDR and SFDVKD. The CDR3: CATSPGLDSYNEQFF. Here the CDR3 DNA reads TGTGCCACCAGTCCCGGACTAGATTCCTACAATGAGCAGTTCTTC.

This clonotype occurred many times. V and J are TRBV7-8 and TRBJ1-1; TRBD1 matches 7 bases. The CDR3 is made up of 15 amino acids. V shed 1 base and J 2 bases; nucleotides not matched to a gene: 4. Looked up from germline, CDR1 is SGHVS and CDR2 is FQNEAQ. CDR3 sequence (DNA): TGTGCCAGCAGCTTAGAAGGGACAGTTAACACTGAAGCTTTCTTT. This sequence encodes CASSLEGTVNTEAFF.

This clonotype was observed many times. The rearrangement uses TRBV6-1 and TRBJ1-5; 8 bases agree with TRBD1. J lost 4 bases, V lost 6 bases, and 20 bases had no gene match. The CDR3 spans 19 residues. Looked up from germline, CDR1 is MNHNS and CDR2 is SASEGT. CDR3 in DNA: TGTGCCAGCAGGGATATGTACCCTCAGGGGGCGCAGAATAATCAGCCCCAGCATTTT. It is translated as CASRDMYPQGAQNNQPQHF.

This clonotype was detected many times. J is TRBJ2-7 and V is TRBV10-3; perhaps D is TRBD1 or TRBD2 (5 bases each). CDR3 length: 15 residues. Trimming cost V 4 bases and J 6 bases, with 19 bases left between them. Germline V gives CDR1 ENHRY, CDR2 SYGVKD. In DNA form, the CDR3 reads TGTGCCATCAGTGCCTATCGAGGGGCGTTGGGCGAGCAGTACTTC. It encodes CAISAYRGALGEQYF.

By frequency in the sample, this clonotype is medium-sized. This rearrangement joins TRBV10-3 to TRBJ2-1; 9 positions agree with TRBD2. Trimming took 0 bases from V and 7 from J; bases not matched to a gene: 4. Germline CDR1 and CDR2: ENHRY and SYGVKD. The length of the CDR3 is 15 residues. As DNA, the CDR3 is TGTGCCATCAGTGAGTCTGGCGGGAGGGCAAATGAGCAGTTCTTC. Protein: CAISESGGRANEQFF.

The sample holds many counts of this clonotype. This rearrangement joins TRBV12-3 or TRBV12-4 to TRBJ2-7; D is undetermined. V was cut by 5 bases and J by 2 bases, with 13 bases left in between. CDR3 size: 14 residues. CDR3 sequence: CASSPPWQTYEQYF. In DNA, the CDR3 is TGTGCCAGCAGTCCTCCCTGGCAGACCTACGAGCAGTACTTC.

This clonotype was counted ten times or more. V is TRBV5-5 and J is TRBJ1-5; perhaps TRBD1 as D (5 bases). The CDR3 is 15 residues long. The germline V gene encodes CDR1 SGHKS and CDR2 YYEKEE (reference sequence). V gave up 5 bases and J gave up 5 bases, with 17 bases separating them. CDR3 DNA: TGTGCCAGCAGGGCATCGACAGACTTCTATCAGCCCCAGCATTTT. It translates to CASRASTDFYQPQHF.

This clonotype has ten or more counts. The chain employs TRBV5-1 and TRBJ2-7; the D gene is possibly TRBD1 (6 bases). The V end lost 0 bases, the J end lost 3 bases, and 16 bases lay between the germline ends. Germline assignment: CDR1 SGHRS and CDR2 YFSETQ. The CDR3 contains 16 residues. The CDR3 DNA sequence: TGCGCCAGCAGCTTGGTAAGGGGGACCCCTCTCTACGAGCAGTACTTC. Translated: CASSLVRGTPLYEQYF.

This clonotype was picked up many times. The CDR3 coding sequence is TGTGCCAGCAGCTTAAACCGACAGGGACACTACGAGCAGTACTTC. Amino acids: CASSLNRQGHYEQYF. The chain employs TRBV11-1 and TRBJ2-7, with 7 positions matching TRBD1. The CDR3 loop spans 15 amino acids. The germline V gene encodes CDR1 SGHAT and CDR2 FQDESV (reference sequence). After removal of 2 bases from V and 3 bases from J, the junction contained 7 bases not matched to a gene.

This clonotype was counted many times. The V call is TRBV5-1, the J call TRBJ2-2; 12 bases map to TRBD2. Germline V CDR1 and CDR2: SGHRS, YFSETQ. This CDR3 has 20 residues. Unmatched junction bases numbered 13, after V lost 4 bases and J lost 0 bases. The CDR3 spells CASSRLASSGRASNTGELFF. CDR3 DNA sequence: TGCGCCAGCAGCCGCCTCGCGTCTAGCGGGAGGGCCTCGAACACCGGGGAGCTGTTTTTT. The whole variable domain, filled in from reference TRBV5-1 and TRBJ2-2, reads KAGVTQTPRYLIKTRGQQVTLSCSPISGHRSVSWYQQTPGQGLQFLFEYFSETQRNKGNFPGRFSGRQFSNSRSEMNVSTLELGDSALYLCASSRLASSGRASNTGELFFGEGSRLTVL.

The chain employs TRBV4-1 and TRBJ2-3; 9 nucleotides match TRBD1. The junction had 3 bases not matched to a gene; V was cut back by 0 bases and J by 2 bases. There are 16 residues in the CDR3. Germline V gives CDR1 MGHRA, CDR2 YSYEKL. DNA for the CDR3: TGCGCCAGCAGCCAAGACGGACAGGGGAACACAGATACGCAGTATTTT. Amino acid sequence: CASSQDGQGNTDTQYF.

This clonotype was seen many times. The CDR3 DNA reads as TGTGCCAGCAGTAGTCTAGTAGGCACCGGGGAGCTGTTTTTT. The encoded protein is CASSSLVGTGELFF. The chain uses TRBV6-6 and TRBJ2-2, with D hard to call. The length of the CDR3 is 14 residues. With 5 bases removed from V and 4 bases from J, the gap between germline ends came to 11 bases. CDR1 is MNHNY, CDR2 SVGAGI, per germline (reference sequence).

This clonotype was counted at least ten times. The CDR3 DNA reads as TGTGCCAGCAGCCCGGGACTAGCGGAGGGTTTCAGAAAAGAGACCCAGTACTTC. Residues: CASSPGLAEGFRKETQYF. The J gene is TRBJ2-5, the V gene TRBV7-6, with 11 bases lining up with TRBD2. Unmatched junction bases numbered 14, after V lost 5 bases and J lost 3 bases. Germline values: CDR1 SGHVS, CDR2 FNYEAQ. The CDR3 spans 18 residues.